The 12 T cell receptor beta chains in this list originate from one sample, sequenced in a study of Ad26.COV2.S vaccination and SARS-CoV-2 variants. Treatment noted: around 19 received Ad26.COV2.S at low or high dose, single or two shots; about 5 received placebo; per-sample allocation not given. Vaccine and placebo recipients were sampled on day 63 after the first injection. Method: immunoSEQ multiplex PCR; TCRdb's copy keeps in-frame clones and lacks some. Of 450,000 to 550,000 clones listed, 89% are singletons. Source: peripheral blood, taken in a trial of Ad26.COV2.S vaccine versus placebo. The receptors come from a person between 18 and 65 years old who received the Ad26.COV2.S COVID-19 vaccine or a placebo.

This chain links TRBV15 with TRBJ1-4, with D possibly being TRBD1 (5 bases). Germline V lookup: CDR1 LNHNV, CDR2 YYDKDF (reference sequence). This CDR3 is 15 amino acids long. The V gene lost 0 bases and the J gene lost 6 bases, with 11 bases spanning the gap. The CDR3 DNA follows: TGTGCCACCAGCAGAGAGGGGACTGGCGATGAAAAACTGTTTTTT. This gives the protein CATSREGTGDEKLFF.

The genes are TRBV4-1 and TRBJ1-2; D is perhaps TRBD1 (6 bases). V was shortened by 5 bases and J by 4 bases, with 17 bases between the two germline ends. The CDR3 runs to 15 residues. CDR1 is MGHRA and CDR2 is YSYEKL in the germline V gene. The CDR3 DNA follows: TGCGCCAGCAGCAGGGGCGAAGGGGGAGTCTATGGCTACACCTTC. Its protein product is CASSRGEGGVYGYTF.

The V and J genes are TRBV19 and TRBJ1-1; D is unresolved. This CDR3 comprises 17 residues. CDR1 is LNHDA, CDR2 SQIVND, per germline (reference sequence). The V gene lost 3 bases and the J gene lost 1 base, with 18 bases spanning the gap. DNA for the CDR3: TGTGCCAGTAGTATCAGTTGGTACAGAAGGACGAACACTGAAGCTTTCTTT. Translating gives CASSISWYRRTNTEAFF.

This chain links TRBV30 with TRBJ2-2; tentative D call: TRBD2 (5 bases). The CDR3 has 17 residues. The germline V and J ends were trimmed by 0 bases and 7 bases, with 21 bases remaining between them. CDR1 is GTSNPN, CDR2 SVGIG, per germline (reference sequence). CDR3 region: CAWSVRPSRTRNGELFF. Here the CDR3 DNA reads TGTGCCTGGAGTGTGCGTCCTAGCAGAACCAGAAACGGGGAGCTGTTTTTT.

The chain employs TRBV6-1 and TRBJ1-2, with a possible D match to TRBD1 (5 bases). Germline lookup yields CDR1 MNHNS and CDR2 SASEGT. This CDR3 has 16 amino acids. V dropped 3 bases and J dropped 4 bases, with 18 bases sitting between them. The CDR3: CASSDPRGDRVYGYTF. The CDR3 bases are TGTGCCAGCAGTGATCCCCGGGGGGACCGCGTCTATGGCTACACCTTC.

The V call is TRBV2, the J call TRBJ1-2; 7 bases are a match to TRBD1. Germline values: CDR1 SNHLY, CDR2 FYNNEI. This CDR3 has 16 amino acids. V shed 2 bases, J shed 2 bases, and the junction held 8 bases outside the gene matches. CDR3 loop: CASSEFRTGQNYGYTF. CDR3 nucleotides: TGTGCCAGCAGTGAATTCAGGACAGGCCAAAACTATGGCTACACCTTC.

The chain couples TRBV5-8 to TRBJ1-6; D not certain. Germline V gene lookup returns CDR1 SGHTS and CDR2 YDEGEE. This CDR3 contains 14 residues. V was pared by 0 bases and J by 4 bases, with 5 bases between. The CDR3 DNA is TGTGCCAGCAGCTTGGAACGGTATAATTCACCCCTCCACTTT. It translates to CASSLERYNSPLHF.

The chain uses TRBV29-1 and TRBJ2-1; D is perhaps TRBD1 (5 bases). The germline V and J ends were trimmed by 3 bases and 7 bases, with 10 bases remaining between them. Germline lookup yields CDR1 SQVTM and CDR2 ANQGSEA. This CDR3 spans 12 amino acids. DNA for the CDR3: TGCAGCGTTGAGTCGGACAAGAATGAGCAGTTCTTC. The encoded protein is CSVESDKNEQFF.

V usage is TRBV12-3 or TRBV12-4 and J usage is TRBJ2-3; D not certain. V lost 8 bases, J lost 5 bases, and 11 bases lay in between. The CDR3 consists of 12 residues. The CDR3 region is CASYSTGDTQYF. In DNA form, the CDR3 reads TGTGCCAGCTACTCAACGGGAGATACGCAGTATTTT.

V is TRBV5-8 and J is TRBJ2-2; D is ambiguous. The CDR3 is made up of 15 amino acids. V shed 6 bases and J shed 2 bases, with 14 bases lying between them. Germline V gives CDR1 SGHTS, CDR2 YDEGEE. The CDR3 DNA reads as TGTGCCAGCAACCGACCTCGGCATAACACCGGGGAGCTGTTTTTT. Encoded protein: CASNRPRHNTGELFF.

The V and J genes are TRBV5-1 and TRBJ1-2; D gene ambiguous. This CDR3 spans 13 amino acids. V was cut by 0 bases and J by 0 bases, with 3 bases left in between. CDR1 and CDR2 from the germline V gene are SGHRS and YFSETQ. The CDR3 sequence: CASSLATNYGYTF. DNA for the CDR3: TGCGCCAGCAGCTTGGCAACTAACTATGGCTACACCTTC. The full variable domain, its missing parts supplied by reference TRBV5-1 and TRBJ1-2, is KAGVTQTPRYLIKTRGQQVTLSCSPISGHRSVSWYQQTPGQGLQFLFEYFSETQRNKGNFPGRFSGRQFSNSRSEMNVSTLELGDSALYLCASSLATNYGYTFGSGTRLTVV.

The gene calls are TRBV7-3 and TRBJ1-1; TRBD1 matches 9 bases. The CDR3 is 14 residues long. Per germline, CDR1 SGHTA and CDR2 FQGTGA. The ends lost 0 bases at V and 7 bases at J; junction bases unmatched: 3. CDR3 sequence reads: CASSLTGGQGEAFF. The CDR3 coding sequence is TGTGCCAGCAGCTTAACAGGGGGACAGGGTGAAGCTTTCTTT.